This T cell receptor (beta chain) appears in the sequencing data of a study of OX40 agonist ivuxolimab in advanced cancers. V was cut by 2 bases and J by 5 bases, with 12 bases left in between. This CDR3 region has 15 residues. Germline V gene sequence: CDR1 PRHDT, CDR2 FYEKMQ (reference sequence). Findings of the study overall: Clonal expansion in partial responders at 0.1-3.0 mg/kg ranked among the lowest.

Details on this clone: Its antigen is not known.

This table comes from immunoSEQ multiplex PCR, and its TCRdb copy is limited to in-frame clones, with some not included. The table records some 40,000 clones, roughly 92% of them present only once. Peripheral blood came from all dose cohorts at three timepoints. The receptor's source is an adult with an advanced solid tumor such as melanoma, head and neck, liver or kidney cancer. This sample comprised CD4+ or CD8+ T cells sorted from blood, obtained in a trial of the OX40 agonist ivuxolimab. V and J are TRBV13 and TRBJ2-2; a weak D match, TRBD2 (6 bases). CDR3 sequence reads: CASSLSLRGTGELFF. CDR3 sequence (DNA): TGTGCCAGCAGCTTAAGCCTCCGGGGGACCGGGGAGCTGTTTTTT.